Listed below are T cell receptor beta chains from one sample, sequenced in a study of OX40 agonist ivuxolimab in advanced cancers. The data were produced by immunoSEQ multiplex PCR, yet TCRdb's version contains in-frame clones alone and is incomplete. The sample records around 72,000 clones, approximately 89% being singletons. The material sequenced was CD4+ or CD8+ T cells sorted from blood, taken in a trial of the OX40 agonist ivuxolimab. Source of these receptors: an adult with an advanced solid tumor such as melanoma, head and neck, liver or kidney cancer. Both conserved end residues are trimmed from each CDR3.

V gene: TRBV5-1
CDR3 length: 12
J gene: TRBJ2-7
CDR3 protein: ASSFRAGVYEQY

V gene: TRBV11-3
CDR3 length: 11
J gene: TRBJ1-3
CDR3 protein: ASSLSSGNTIY

V gene: TRBV5-1
CDR3 length: 14
J gene: TRBJ2-3
CDR3 protein: ASSLGGGARTDTQY

V gene: TRBV6-1
CDR3 length: 12
J gene: TRBJ1-4
CDR3 protein: AINPSGGNEKLF

V gene: TRBV27
CDR3 length: 13
J gene: TRBJ1-6
CDR3 protein: ASSGWGTYNSPLH

V gene: TRBV7-6
CDR3 length: 12
J gene: TRBJ2-5
CDR3 protein: ASSLGGSQETQY

V gene: TRBV4-3
CDR3 length: 16
J gene: TRBJ2-5
CDR3 protein: ASSQASMLGGGIETQY

V gene: TRBV19
CDR3 length: 16
J gene: TRBJ2-6
CDR3 protein: ASTRGGTGESGANVLT

V gene: TRBV10-3
CDR3 length: 11
J gene: TRBJ2-7
CDR3 protein: AISEGPSYEQY

V gene: TRBV2
CDR3 length: 12
J gene: TRBJ2-1
CDR3 protein: ASNWRGGPNEQF

V gene: TRBV13
CDR3 length: 13
J gene: TRBJ2-3
CDR3 protein: ASRPILAATDTQY

V gene: TRBV4-1
CDR3 length: 16
J gene: TRBJ2-2
CDR3 protein: ASSLLLTDEPGTGELF

V gene: TRBV4-3
CDR3 length: 18
J gene: TRBJ2-1
CDR3 protein: ASSQRPRRAGAPYRDEQF

V gene: TRBV25-1
CDR3 length: 11
J gene: TRBJ1-1
CDR3 protein: ASTGQRNTEAF

V gene: TRBV2
CDR3 length: 10
J gene: TRBJ1-1
CDR3 protein: ASSYLRQEAF

V gene: TRBV5-1
CDR3 length: 12
J gene: TRBJ1-5
CDR3 protein: ASSSQGPPEPQH

V gene: TRBV28
CDR3 length: 12
J gene: TRBJ1-4
CDR3 protein: ASREQGRNEKLF

V gene: TRBV7-2
CDR3 length: 11
J gene: TRBJ2-7
CDR3 protein: ASSGRLAYEQY

V gene: TRBV21-1
CDR3 length: 17
J gene: TRBJ2-2
CDR3 protein: ASSKRLGRSGSNTGELF

V gene: TRBV5-1
CDR3 length: 14
J gene: TRBJ2-7
CDR3 protein: ASSLSTSGVRYEQY

V gene: TRBV29-1
CDR3 length: 9
J gene: TRBJ1-2
CDR3 protein: SVAGLDGYT